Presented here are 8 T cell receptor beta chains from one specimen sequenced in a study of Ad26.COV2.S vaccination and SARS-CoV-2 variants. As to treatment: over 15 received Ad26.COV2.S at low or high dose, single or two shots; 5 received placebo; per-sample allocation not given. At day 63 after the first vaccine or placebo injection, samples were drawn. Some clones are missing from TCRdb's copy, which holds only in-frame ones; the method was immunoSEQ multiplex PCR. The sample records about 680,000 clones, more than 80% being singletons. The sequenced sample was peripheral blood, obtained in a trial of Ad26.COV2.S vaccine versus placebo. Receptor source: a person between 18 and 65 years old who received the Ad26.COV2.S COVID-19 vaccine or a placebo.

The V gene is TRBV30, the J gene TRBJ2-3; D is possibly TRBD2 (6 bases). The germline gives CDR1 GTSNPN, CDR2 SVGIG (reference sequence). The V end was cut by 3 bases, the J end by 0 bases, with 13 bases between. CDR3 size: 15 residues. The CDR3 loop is CAWSGLEGSTDTQYF. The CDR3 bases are TGTGCCTGGAGCGGCCTGGAGGGGAGCACAGATACGCAGTATTTT.

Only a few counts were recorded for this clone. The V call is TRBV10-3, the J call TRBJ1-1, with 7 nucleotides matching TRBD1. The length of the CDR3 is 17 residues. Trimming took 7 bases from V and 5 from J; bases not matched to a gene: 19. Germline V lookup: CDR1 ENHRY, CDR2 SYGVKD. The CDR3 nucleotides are TGTGCCATCAAGAATGGAGGGGGCGCGGGTGCCCGAACTGAAGCTTTCTTT. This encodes CAIKNGGGAGARTEAFF.

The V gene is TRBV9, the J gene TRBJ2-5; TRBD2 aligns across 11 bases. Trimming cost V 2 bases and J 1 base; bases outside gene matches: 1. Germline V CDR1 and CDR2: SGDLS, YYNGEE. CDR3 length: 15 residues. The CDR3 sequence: CASSVGLAVQETQYF. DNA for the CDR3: TGTGCCAGCAGCGTGGGACTAGCGGTCCAAGAGACCCAGTACTTC.

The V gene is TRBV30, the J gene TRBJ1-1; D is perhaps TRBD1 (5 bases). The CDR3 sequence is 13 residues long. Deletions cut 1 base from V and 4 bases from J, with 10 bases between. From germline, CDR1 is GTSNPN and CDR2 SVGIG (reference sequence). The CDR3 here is CAWSGGGGTEAFF. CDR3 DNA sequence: TGTGCCTGGAGTGGGGGCGGGGGCACTGAAGCTTTCTTT.

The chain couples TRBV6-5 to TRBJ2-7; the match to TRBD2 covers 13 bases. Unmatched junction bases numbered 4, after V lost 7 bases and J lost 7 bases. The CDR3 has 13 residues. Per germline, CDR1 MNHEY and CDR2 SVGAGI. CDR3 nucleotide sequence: TGTGCCAGCACCCGGGGACTAGCGGGAGAGCAGTACTTC. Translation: CASTRGLAGEQYF.

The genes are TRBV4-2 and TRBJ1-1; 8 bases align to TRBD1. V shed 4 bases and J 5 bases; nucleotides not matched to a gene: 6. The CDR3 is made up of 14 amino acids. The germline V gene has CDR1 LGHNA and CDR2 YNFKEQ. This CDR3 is CASSPPRGQTEAFF. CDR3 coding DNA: TGTGCCAGCAGCCCCCCCAGGGGGCAAACTGAAGCTTTCTTT.

CDR3 sequence: CASSRRGSPEAFF. The CDR3 DNA is TGTGCCAGCAGCCGGAGAGGGAGCCCTGAAGCTTTCTTT. The V and J genes are TRBV7-6 and TRBJ1-1; D call uncertain. V was cut by 5 bases and J by 6 bases, with 13 bases left in between. The CDR3 length is 13 residues. Looked up from germline, CDR1 is SGHVS and CDR2 is FNYEAQ. The whole variable domain, remainder taken from reference TRBV7-6 and TRBJ1-1, is GAGVSQSPRYKVTKRGQDVALRCDPISGHVSLYWYRQALGQGPEFLTYFNYEAQQDKSGLPNDRFSAERPEGSISTLTIQRTEQRDSAMYRCASSRRGSPEAFFGQGTRLTVV.

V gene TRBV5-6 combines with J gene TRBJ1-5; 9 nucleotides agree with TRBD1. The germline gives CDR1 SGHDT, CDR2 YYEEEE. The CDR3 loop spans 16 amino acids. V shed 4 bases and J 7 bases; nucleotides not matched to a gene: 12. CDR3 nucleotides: TGTGCCAGCAGCCGGACCCTTACAGGGGGCGGCCAGCCCCAGCATTTT. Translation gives CASSRTLTGGGQPQHF.